These 30 T cell receptor beta chains were sequenced from one sample in a study of blood T cells in healthy people across ages. Sample-barcoded 5' priming and a J-beta primer mix drove a second PCR of about 7 to 11 cycles. MiXCR, run by TCRdb on the 5' RACE reads, gives a single entry per CDR3 protein. Of a few hundred thousand distinct CDR3 sequences listed, about 49% are singletons. Material: blood. These TCRs come from a man between 60 and 75 years old in good health.

The chain combines TRBV28 with TRBJ2-5; D is perhaps TRBD1 or TRBD2 (5 bases each). Looked up from germline, CDR1 is MDHEN and CDR2 is SYDVKM. The ends were cut back, 3 bases at V and 11 bases at J, with 22 bases in the middle. The CDR3 contains 15 residues. For the CDR3, the DNA is TGTGCCAGCAGTTTCATCGGGGACGCAGACAATGAGCAGTACTTC. Protein product: CASSFIGDADNEQYF.

The chain joins TRBV15 to TRBJ1-2; no clear D gene. This CDR3 is 13 amino acids long. V lost 0 bases and J 8 bases, leaving 10 bases between the germline ends. Per the germline V gene, CDR1 is LNHNV and CDR2 is YYDKDF (reference sequence). CDR3 region: CATSRDGRGGYTF. The CDR3 DNA reads as TGTGCCACCAGCAGAGATGGGAGAGGGGGCTACACCTTC. Full variable domain (outside the CDR3, taken from reference TRBV15 and TRBJ1-2): DAMVIQNPRYQVTQFGKPVTLSCSQTLNHNVMYWYQQKSSQAPKLLFHYYDKDFNNEADTPDNFQSRRPNTSFCFLDIRSPGLGDTAMYLCATSRDGRGGYTFGSGTRLTVV.

The rearrangement joins TRBV28 to TRBJ2-5; D is perhaps TRBD2 (6 bases). The V gene lost 7 bases and the J gene lost 5 bases, with 11 bases spanning the gap. The CDR3 consists of 12 residues. Germline V gene data show CDR1 as MDHEN and CDR2 as SYDVKM. The chain's CDR3 is CASTSGDETQYF. As DNA, the CDR3 is TGTGCCAGCACCTCGGGGGACGAGACCCAGTACTTC.

As for this clonotype: A read error may be the cause here, since a much bigger clone is one base away. CDR3 in amino acids: CASSSGRGRPLHF. As DNA, the CDR3 is TGTGCCAGCAGTTCCGGACGGGGAAGGCCCCTCCACTTT. The rearrangement links TRBV6-5 to TRBJ1-6; D gene uncertain. The CDR3 runs 13 residues. Germline lookup yields CDR1 MNHEY and CDR2 SVGAGI. Trimming stripped 4 bases from V and 13 bases from J, with 14 bases between.

In its sample, this clonotype was seen a few times. The genes are TRBV18 and TRBJ2-1; TRBD1 aligns across 7 bases. The V segment lost 3 bases and the J segment 7 bases; nucleotides outside the gene matches: 9. Germline loops: CDR1 KGHSH, CDR2 LQKENI. This CDR3 contains 15 residues. For the CDR3, the DNA is TGTGCCAGCTCACCCCTAGGGGACAGCCCGAATGAGCAGTTCTTC. Translated, it gives CASSPLGDSPNEQFF.

This clonotype was detected a few times. This chain uses TRBV12-3 or TRBV12-4 with TRBJ2-1, with a possible D match to TRBD1 (6 bases). CDR3 size: 15 residues. V was shortened by 0 bases and J by 4 bases, with 10 bases between the two germline ends. CDR3 amino acids: CASSLANREYNEQFF. As DNA, the CDR3 is TGTGCCAGCAGTTTAGCGAACAGGGAATACAATGAGCAGTTCTTC.

This clonotype was counted only a few times. The chain couples TRBV6-5 to TRBJ2-5, with 10 bases identical to TRBD1. CDR1 is MNHEY and CDR2 is SVGAGI in the germline V gene. The CDR3 is 13 amino acids. With 5 bases clipped from V and 11 bases from J, the junction kept 8 bases outside the gene matches. The CDR3 coding sequence is TGTGCCAGCAGTGACTATGGGACAGGGGAGCAGTACTTC. As protein: CASSDYGTGEQYF.

This clonotype was observed a few times. This chain uses TRBV20-1 with TRBJ1-2; 9 bases align to TRBD1. CDR3 length: 13 amino acids. CDR1 DFQATT and CDR2 SNEGSKA come from the germline V gene (reference sequence). Trimming took 6 bases from V and 4 from J; bases not matched to a gene: 6. The CDR3 reads CSAGTGLLYGYTF. The CDR3 nucleotides are TGCAGTGCCGGGACAGGGCTTCTCTATGGCTACACCTTC.

Only one count was recorded for this clonotype. The chain has TRBV6-2 or TRBV6-3 and TRBJ2-3; a weak D match, TRBD1 (6 bases). The CDR3 totals 16 residues. V was clipped by 6 bases and J by 7 bases, with 23 bases between them. CDR1 is MNHEY, CDR2 SVGEGT, per germline. CDR3 bases: TGTGCCAGCAGCTCCGTGGGAACAGGGATAACATATACGCAGTATTTT. Amino acid sequence: CASSSVGTGITYTQYF.

This clonotype was counted many times. V is TRBV5-5 and J is TRBJ1-2, with D unresolved. CDR1 SGHKS and CDR2 YYEKEE come from the germline V gene (reference sequence). With 6 bases removed from V and 1 base from J, the gap between germline ends came to 10 bases. The CDR3 extends over 13 amino acids. The CDR3, as DNA: TGTGCCAGCACCCCCGACGGTAACTATGGCTACACCTTC. Translation gives CASTPDGNYGYTF.

This chain uses TRBV20-1 with TRBJ2-5; no clear D. CDR1 and CDR2 from the germline V gene are DFQATT and SNEGSKA (reference sequence). V lost 2 bases and J lost 5, with 9 bases in between. This CDR3 is 12 amino acids long. The CDR3 DNA sequence: TGCAGTGCTAGATCCGATGTGGAGACCCAGTACTTC. Translated: CSARSDVETQYF.

This clonotype was picked up a small number of times. The chain couples TRBV7-2 to TRBJ2-5, with D possibly matching TRBD1 (5 bases). Germline CDR1 is SGHTA and CDR2 is FQGNSA. This CDR3 is 15 amino acids long. Between the trimmed V and J ends, which lost 2 bases and 2 bases, there was a span of 12 bases. The CDR3 bases are TGTGCCAGCAGCTTAAGTGCAGGGCTACAAGAGACCCAGTACTTC. Translating gives CASSLSAGLQETQYF.

This clonotype was recorded a few times. This rearrangement joins TRBV7-2 to TRBJ2-1; D call uncertain. Germline CDR1 is SGHTA and CDR2 is FQGNSA. V dropped 1 base and J dropped 5 bases, with 12 bases sitting between them. The CDR3 extends over 15 amino acids. The CDR3 bases are TGTGCCAGCAGCTTAGACCGGACCCGGGACAATGAGCAGTTCTTC. Its translation: CASSLDRTRDNEQFF.

This clonotype was seen a few times. The J gene is TRBJ2-4, the V gene TRBV5-1; TRBD2 matches at 7 bases. Germline CDR1 and CDR2: SGHRS and YFSETQ. V dropped 4 bases and J dropped 4; count of bases not matched to a gene: 5. This CDR3 has 14 residues. This CDR3 reads CASSDPGRKNIQYF. The CDR3 bases are TGCGCCAGCAGCGACCCCGGGAGGAAAAACATTCAGTACTTC. Full variable domain (outside the CDR3, taken from reference TRBV5-1 and TRBJ2-4): KAGVTQTPRYLIKTRGQQVTLSCSPISGHRSVSWYQQTPGQGLQFLFEYFSETQRNKGNFPGRFSGRQFSNSRSEMNVSTLELGDSALYLCASSDPGRKNIQYFGAGTRLSVL.

The chain carries TRBV7-8 and TRBJ2-1; 9 nucleotides align to TRBD2. Per germline, CDR1 SGHVS and CDR2 FQNEAQ. The length of the CDR3 is 16 residues. V was pared by 0 bases and J by 10 bases, with 10 bases of the junction left unmatched. CDR3 residues: CASSLAEGLAPGEQFF. The CDR3 bases are TGTGCCAGCAGCTTAGCGGAGGGACTAGCACCCGGGGAGCAGTTCTTC.

The chain employs TRBV11-2 and TRBJ2-1; 9 bases line up with TRBD2. Germline V CDR1 and CDR2: SGHAT, FQNNGV. The V gene end was trimmed by 3 bases and the J gene end by 9 bases; junction bases not matched to a gene: 9. This CDR3 has 15 residues. Written as DNA, the CDR3 is TGTGCCAGCAGCTTCCTAGCGGGGAGCCAATCTGAGCAGTTCTTC. Translation: CASSFLAGSQSEQFF.

The DNA for the CDR3 is TGTGCCAGCAGCTTACGGGGGTCAGGGAACGCGGACACTGAAGCTTTCTTT. Amino acids: CASSLRGSGNADTEAFF. The V and J genes are TRBV7-8 and TRBJ1-1; tentative D call: TRBD1 (5 bases). Trimming stripped 2 bases from V and 3 bases from J, with 19 bases between. Germline values: CDR1 SGHVS, CDR2 FQNEAQ. The CDR3 is 17 residues long.

In its sample, this clonotype was seen many times. The chain couples TRBV24-1 to TRBJ2-3; D might be TRBD1 (5 bases). Trimming left V 4 bases short and J 2 bases short, with 15 bases between. CDR1 and CDR2 from the germline V gene are KGHDR and SFDVKD. The CDR3 runs to 16 residues. The CDR3 is CATSDPTGVTTDTQYF. In DNA form, the CDR3 reads TGTGCCACCAGTGACCCTACAGGAGTCACCACAGATACGCAGTATTTT.

This clonotype has just one count. The rearrangement uses TRBV30 and TRBJ2-7, with D possibly being TRBD1 or TRBD2 (5 bases each). CDR1 and CDR2 from the germline V gene are GTSNPN and SVGIG (reference sequence). Trimming stripped 5 bases from V and 0 bases from J, with 11 bases between. This CDR3 contains 13 residues. The chain's CDR3 is CAWQRGTSYEQYF. CDR3 DNA sequence: TGTGCCTGGCAGAGGGGAACCTCCTACGAGCAGTACTTC.

The V and J genes are TRBV7-3 and TRBJ2-3; D is tentatively TRBD1 or TRBD2 (5 bases each). Trimming took 0 bases from V and 6 from J, leaving 7 bases between them. The germline CDR1 and CDR2 sequences are SGHTA and FQGTGA. The CDR3 covers 13 residues. The CDR3 region has the DNA TGTGCCAGCAGCTTAACGGGACCTGATACGCAGTATTTT. Its translation is CASSLTGPDTQYF.

J is TRBJ2-5 and V is TRBV11-2; either TRBD1 or TRBD2 may fit D (6 bases each). V lost 1 base to trimming and J lost 1 base, with 16 bases between them. This CDR3 is 17 amino acids long. The germline gives CDR1 SGHAT, CDR2 FQNNGV. The CDR3 is CASSLGGGTAVQETQYF. CDR3 bases: TGTGCCAGCAGCTTAGGAGGGGGGACTGCCGTCCAAGAGACCCAGTACTTC.

The chain carries TRBV27 and TRBJ2-7; 8 bases agree with TRBD2. J lost 0 bases, V lost 4 bases, and 5 bases had no gene match. The CDR3 runs to 15 residues. CDR1 MNHEY and CDR2 SMNVEV come from the germline V gene (reference sequence). The CDR3 sequence is CASSSGGLGSYEQYF. The CDR3 region has the DNA TGTGCCAGCAGTTCGGGAGGGCTTGGCTCCTACGAGCAGTACTTC.

CDR3 amino acids: CASSLVPSVNEQYF. The CDR3, as DNA: TGCGCCAGCAGCTTGGTCCCTAGCGTCAACGAGCAGTACTTC. The chain couples TRBV5-1 to TRBJ2-5, with D possibly matching TRBD2 (6 bases). The J call is doubtful: the DNA matches TRBJ2-7 better. The CDR3 has 14 amino acids. The germline V gene has CDR1 SGHRS and CDR2 YFSETQ.

This clonotype was seen at least ten times. This rearrangement joins TRBV7-2 to TRBJ1-4, with TRBD1 as a possible D gene (6 bases). Trimming pared 3 bases from V and 5 bases from J, leaving 13 bases between. The germline CDR1 and CDR2 sequences are SGHTA and FQGNSA. The length of the CDR3 is 15 residues. This chain's CDR3 is CASSLGDRRNEKLFF. The CDR3 DNA is TGTGCCAGCAGCTTGGGCGACAGGAGGAATGAAAAACTGTTTTTT. Full variable domain (remainder filled in from reference TRBV7-2 and TRBJ1-4): GAGVSQSPSNKVTEKGKDVELRCDPISGHTALYWYRQSLGQGLEFLIYFQGNSAPDKSGLPSDRFSAERTGGSVSTLTIQRTQQEDSAVYLCASSLGDRRNEKLFFGSGTQLSVL.

The gene calls are TRBV14 and TRBJ1-2, with D unclear. Germline V lookup: CDR1 SGHDN, CDR2 FVKESK. This CDR3 region has 14 residues. The ends were cut back, 5 bases at V and 4 bases at J, with 14 bases in the middle. The CDR3 spells CASSAAGRGYGYTF. The CDR3 DNA follows: TGTGCCAGCAGCGCAGCAGGACGGGGCTATGGCTACACCTTC.

The J gene is TRBJ2-3, the V gene TRBV20-1; weak D call: TRBD2 (5 bases). The germline V gene has CDR1 DFQATT and CDR2 SNEGSKA (reference sequence). The CDR3 is 13 residues long. V lost 6 bases to trimming and J lost 4 bases, with 14 bases between them. This CDR3 reads CSAQTGAADTQYF. In DNA form, the CDR3 reads TGCAGTGCCCAGACTGGAGCGGCAGATACGCAGTATTTT.

Comment on this clonotype: One junction end does not reproduce the germline sequence, and a read error may be involved. V is TRBV15 and J is TRBJ2-7; 7 nucleotides match TRBD2. The CDR3 contains 15 residues. Germline CDR1 reads LNHNV; CDR2 reads YYDKDF (reference sequence). CDR3 sequence: CATSGDPGRGNEQYF. The CDR3 DNA is TGTGCCACCAGCGGAGATCCCGGGCGGGGGAACGAGCAGTACTTC.

Only a few counts were recorded for this clonotype. CDR3 loop: CASSRRGADTQYF. Written as DNA, the CDR3 is TGTGCCAGCAGCCGCCGGGGGGCAGATACGCAGTATTTT. The V and J genes are TRBV3-1 and TRBJ2-3; 7 nucleotides align to TRBD2. Unmatched junction bases numbered 2, after V lost 4 bases and J lost 4 bases. The germline CDR1 and CDR2 sequences are LGHDT and YNNKEL (reference sequence). The CDR3 contains 13 residues.

The V and J genes are TRBV12-3 or TRBV12-4 and TRBJ2-1; 10 bases match TRBD1. V lost 5 bases to trimming and J lost 6 bases; unmatched junction nucleotides: 10. The CDR3 consists of 16 residues. Here the CDR3 DNA reads TGTGCCAGCAGTGACCCAGGGACAGGGGTTTCCAATGAGCAGTTCTTC. Residues: CASSDPGTGVSNEQFF.

The chain employs TRBV9 and TRBJ2-3; unclear D gene. V lost 10 bases to trimming and J lost 6 bases, with 9 bases between them. This CDR3 spans 10 amino acids. The V gene's germline CDR1 is SGDLS and CDR2 YYNGEE. The CDR3 nucleotides are TGTGCCTTCCTCCGGGATACGCAGTATTTT. It translates to CAFLRDTQYF.